This paragraph covers one T cell receptor (beta chain) sequence. These data belong to a study of blood T cell repertoires in COVID-19. Study details: Sources were T cells, B-cell-depleted T cells, or PBMCs; the material itself was cDNA or gDNA.

Authors' analysis steps: Estimation of nucleated cell counts was performed using reference gene primer amplification. The table came from immunoSEQ multiplex PCR; TCRdb's copy has only in-frame clones and leaves some out. Clone size and the V and J calls come from that table; the DNA yielded D and trimming. This table has more than 100,000 clones, approximately 80% appearing once. The sample comprised peripheral blood. The sequence derives from a woman in her forties or fifties with acute or convalescent COVID-19.

Here the CDR3 DNA reads TGTGCCAGCAGTCCCGCTGGGGGGGCGGACTATGGCTACACCTTC. This sequence encodes CASSPAGGADYGYTF. This sequence joins TRBV27 and TRBJ1-2; perhaps TRBD1 as D (6 bases). V lost 5 bases to trimming and J lost 3 bases, with 16 bases between them. This CDR3 region has 15 residues. CDR1 MNHEY and CDR2 SMNVEV come from the germline V gene (reference sequence).